These T cell receptor beta chains were read from a single sample in a study of shared clonotypes between healthy human individuals. Using immunoSEQ multiplex PCR, the repertoire was profiled, and TCRdb retains in-frame clones only, with some absent. The sample shows about 1 million clones, around 74% of them seen only once. Source material: memory CD4+ T cells sorted from blood. The receptor source for this set is a man aged 18-30 years in good health. The conserved cysteine and the conserved F or W are not part of the CDR3 here. Size is omitted from some rows. Given values are once, few, many or a class for expanded clones.

TRBV5-1	TRBJ1-4	-	ASSLEQGNEKLF
TRBV6-1	TRBJ2-7	-	ASSTGFNSYEQY
TRBV2	TRBJ2-7	-	ASRTTSYEQY
TRBV13	TRBJ2-1	-	ASSSSGRAYNEQF
TRBV4-1	TRBJ1-3	-	ASSQPTTGSGNTIY
TRBV7-2	TRBJ1-4	few	ASSSHMLGEKLF
TRBV6-5	TRBJ1-2	few	ASSRGGVNYGYT
TRBV6-5	TRBJ2-7	-	ASTTGDRNYEQY
TRBV6-1	TRBJ2-7	-	ASSEWDLAGADEQY
TRBV18	TRBJ2-7	-	ASSPSGQGSPY
TRBV29-1	TRBJ2-7	-	SVEGRYEDGISYEQY
TRBV29-1	TRBJ2-5	-	SVGTAQETQY
TRBV18	TRBJ1-1	-	ASSPAGTLNTEAF
TRBV2	TRBJ1-6	few	ASKGTGSPNSPLH
TRBV6-6	TRBJ1-6	-	ASSQGPYNSPLH
TRBV7-2	TRBJ2-7	-	ASSSGLGFYEQY
TRBV6-1	TRBJ1-5	-	ASSEYYGSNQPQH
TRBV29-1	TRBJ2-5	-	SVVGTGPKY
TRBV9	TRBJ1-2	-	ASSVQGEVHGYT
TRBV29-1	TRBJ1-1	-	SVAPRGRDTEAF
TRBV5-1	TRBJ1-5	-	ASSPDVNQPQH
TRBV18	TRBJ2-5	-	ASSPNQYEGETQY
TRBV12-5	TRBJ2-2	-	ASGHRTATGELF
TRBV9	TRBJ2-1	-	ASSVVGLAGYNEQF
TRBV5-1	TRBJ2-4	-	ASSLGLKNIQY
TRBV9	TRBJ1-2	-	ASSVAHRGRDRVGGYT
TRBV6-5	TRBJ2-2	once	ASKNPTGNTGELF
TRBV10-2	TRBJ2-6	-	ASRGEEEGSGANVLT